The sequence of this T cell receptor beta chain was determined in a study of T-cell memory formation after mild COVID-19. About the research overall: Largely, TCR clusters stayed within a single donor.

Each CDR3 protein gets one entry after TCRdb re-called the 5' RACE reads with MiXCR. The table includes 100,000 to 150,000 distinct CDR3 sequences, 15% to 20% detected once. The CDR3 length is 15 residues. Germline assignment: CDR1 LGHDT and CDR2 YNNKEL (reference sequence). Losses at the gene ends were 4 bases for V and 12 bases for J; bases not matched to a gene: 10. The source is a young man who had mild COVID-19 (a few samples of this study predate the infection). Cell type and time point are not known. This chain links TRBV3-1 with TRBJ2-6; 9 bases align to TRBD1. Sequencing was done on a sample of PBMCs or a T cell subset sorted from them (not recorded which). CDR3 coding DNA: TGTGCCAGCAGCCTACGGACAGGGGCTGACAGCGTCCTGACTTTC. Translated: CASSLRTGADSVLTF. The entire variable domain, with the rest obtained from reference TRBV3-1 and TRBJ2-6, is as follows: DTAVSQTPKYLVTQMGNDKSIKCEQNLGHDTMYWYKQDSKKFLKIMFSYNNKELIINETVPNRFSPKSPDKAHLNLHINSLELGDSAVYFCASSLRTGADSVLTFGAGSRLTVL.